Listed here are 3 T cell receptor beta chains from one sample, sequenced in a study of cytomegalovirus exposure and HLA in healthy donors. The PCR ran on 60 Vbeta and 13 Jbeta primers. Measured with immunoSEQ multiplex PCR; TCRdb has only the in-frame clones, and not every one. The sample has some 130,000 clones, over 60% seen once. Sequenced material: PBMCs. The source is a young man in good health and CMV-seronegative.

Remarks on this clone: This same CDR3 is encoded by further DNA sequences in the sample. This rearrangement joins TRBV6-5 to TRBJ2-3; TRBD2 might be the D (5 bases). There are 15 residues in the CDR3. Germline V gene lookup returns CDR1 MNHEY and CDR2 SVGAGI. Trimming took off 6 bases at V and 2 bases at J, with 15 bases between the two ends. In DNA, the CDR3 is TGTGCCAGCAGGACAACTAGTGGCCTCACAGATACGCAGTATTTT. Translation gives CASRTTSGLTDTQYF.

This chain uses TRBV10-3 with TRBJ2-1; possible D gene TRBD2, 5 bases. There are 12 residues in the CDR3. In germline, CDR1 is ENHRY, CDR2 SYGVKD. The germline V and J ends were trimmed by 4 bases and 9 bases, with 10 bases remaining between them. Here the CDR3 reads CAISGGLSEQFF. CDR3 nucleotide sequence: TGTGCCATCAGTGGTGGACTCAGTGAGCAGTTCTTC.

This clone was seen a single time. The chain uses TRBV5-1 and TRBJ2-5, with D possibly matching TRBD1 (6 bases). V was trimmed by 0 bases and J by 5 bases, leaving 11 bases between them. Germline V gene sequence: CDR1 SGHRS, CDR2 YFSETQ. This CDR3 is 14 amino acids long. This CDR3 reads CASSLGQGIETQYF. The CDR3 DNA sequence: TGCGCCAGCAGCTTGGGCCAGGGGATTGAGACCCAGTACTTC.